The 20 T cell receptor beta chains in this list originate from one sample, sequenced in a study of T cells after yellow fever vaccination. TCRdb re-called the 5' RACE reads with MiXCR, one entry per CDR3 protein. The data contain around 530,000 distinct CDR3 sequences, less than 20% of them seen just once; the ten biggest clones take up 17%. The material was PBMCs, obtained 5 days after the first yellow fever vaccination. The receptor source for this set is a man aged 18 to 35 who received the YFV17D yellow fever vaccine.

The chain has TRBV12-3 or TRBV12-4 and TRBJ1-1, with D uncertain. V gave up 5 bases and J gave up 6 bases, with 7 bases separating them. The CDR3 consists of 11 residues. CDR3 bases: TGTGCCAGCAGTCGGAGCTCTGAAGCTTTCTTT. Protein product: CASSRSSEAFF.

CDR3 protein: CSARPPRRGPGETQYF. The DNA for the CDR3 is TGCAGTGCTAGGCCCCCTCGGCGGGGGCCGGGGGAGACCCAGTACTTC. This chain links TRBV20-1 with TRBJ2-5; D possibly corresponds to TRBD2 (7 bases). CDR1 and CDR2 from the germline V gene are DFQATT and SNEGSKA (reference sequence). With 3 bases removed from V and 5 bases from J, the gap between germline ends came to 22 bases. The CDR3 is 16 residues long.

This chain links TRBV7-2 with TRBJ2-1, with TRBD2 matching 10 bases. The CDR3 has 15 amino acids. Germline CDR1 is SGHTA and CDR2 is FQGNSA. V was clipped by 3 bases and J by 5 bases; unmatched bases: 4. The CDR3 nucleotides are TGTGCCAGCAGCTTCGGGAGCGGGGGGGACAATGAGCAGTTCTTC. It encodes CASSFGSGGDNEQFF.

The chain is built from TRBV6-1 and TRBJ1-3; TRBD1 matches 8 bases. Germline CDR1 MNHNS, CDR2 SASEGT. This CDR3 contains 15 residues. J lost 4 bases, V lost 5 bases, and 7 bases had no gene match. The CDR3 sequence: CASSRQGMGGNTIYF. For the CDR3, the DNA is TGTGCCAGCAGTCGACAGGGGATGGGAGGAAACACCATATATTTT.

The rearrangement links TRBV6-5 to TRBJ2-7; D not resolved. There are 14 residues in the CDR3. Germline V gene sequence: CDR1 MNHEY, CDR2 SVGAGI. V dropped 3 bases and J dropped 6 bases, with 15 bases sitting between them. The CDR3 is CASSYRPTPSEQYF. CDR3 nucleotides: TGTGCCAGCAGTTATAGGCCAACACCCTCCGAGCAGTACTTC.

The rearrangement uses TRBV3-1 and TRBJ2-1; 9 bases are a match to TRBD1. The CDR3 spans 12 residues. CDR1 is LGHDT, CDR2 YNNKEL, per germline (reference sequence). With 1 base clipped from V and 15 bases from J, the junction kept 4 bases outside the gene matches. CDR3 loop: CASSQGDRVRFF. CDR3 in DNA: TGTGCCAGCAGCCAAGGGGACAGGGTCCGGTTCTTC.

This clonotype has at least ten counts. The chain is built from TRBV20-1 and TRBJ2-3; D gene unclear. The V end was cut by 0 bases, the J end by 0 bases, with 13 bases between. The CDR3 sequence is 16 residues long. Germline CDR1 and CDR2: DFQATT and SNEGSKA (reference sequence). CDR3 sequence reads: CSARDWEATSTDTQYF. CDR3 in DNA: TGCAGTGCTAGAGATTGGGAAGCGACAAGCACAGATACGCAGTATTTT.

The genes are TRBV3-1 and TRBJ2-1; the match to TRBD1 covers 10 bases. Germline lookup yields CDR1 LGHDT and CDR2 YNNKEL (reference sequence). The CDR3 is 16 residues long. J lost 3 bases, V lost 4 bases, and 6 bases had no gene match. CDR3 nucleotide sequence: TGTGCCAGCAGCCCGAGCGGGACAGGGGTCTACAATGAGCAGTTCTTC. Protein product: CASSPSGTGVYNEQFF.

V usage is TRBV19 and J usage is TRBJ1-5; no firm D call. Looked up from germline, CDR1 is LNHDA and CDR2 is SQIVND (reference sequence). The CDR3 length is 18 residues. V lost 0 bases and J lost 0, with 15 bases in between. The chain's CDR3 is CASSIEFGAEYSNQPQHF. The CDR3 DNA sequence: TGTGCCAGTAGTATAGAGTTCGGCGCGGAGTATAGCAATCAGCCCCAGCATTTT.

This rearrangement joins TRBV15 to TRBJ2-2; 9 bases map to TRBD2. Trimming took 1 base from V and 2 from J; bases not matched to a gene: 8. This CDR3 contains 18 residues. In germline, CDR1 is LNHNV, CDR2 YYDKDF (reference sequence). In DNA, the CDR3 is TGTGCCACCAGCAGAGGCCGGCTAGCGGGGATCAACACCGGGGAGCTGTTTTTT. Translated, it gives CATSRGRLAGINTGELFF.

This clonotype appeared a few times. This rearrangement joins TRBV4-2 to TRBJ2-5; 8 nucleotides line up with TRBD2. Looked up from germline, CDR1 is LGHNA and CDR2 is YNFKEQ. The J segment lost 5 bases and the V segment lost 7 bases, leaving 9 bases of the junction unmatched. This CDR3 spans 14 amino acids. This CDR3 is CASNPGGARETQYF. The CDR3, as DNA: TGTGCCAGCAATCCGGGGGGGGCAAGGGAGACCCAGTACTTC.

The chain carries TRBV4-2 and TRBJ2-1, with TRBD2 as a possible D gene (6 bases). The ends were cut back, 1 base at V and 8 bases at J, with 18 bases in the middle. This CDR3 is built from 16 residues. Per the germline V gene, CDR1 is LGHNA and CDR2 is YNFKEQ. The CDR3 nucleotides read TGTGCCAGCAGCCAAGGCGGAGGGGACGTCTCCCATGAGCAGTTCTTC. Encoded protein: CASSQGGGDVSHEQFF.

There are a few counts of this clonotype. This chain uses TRBV12-3 or TRBV12-4 with TRBJ1-5; a possible D gene is TRBD1 (6 bases). This CDR3 has 16 residues. Trimming took off 2 bases at V and 7 bases at J, with 18 bases between the two ends. The CDR3 DNA reads as TGTGCCAGCAGTTTATTGGACACAGTGACAGGACAGCCCCAGCATTTT. It translates to CASSLLDTVTGQPQHF.

This clonotype has a handful of counts. The chain joins TRBV12-3 or TRBV12-4 to TRBJ1-1, with D perhaps matching TRBD1 (5 bases). Trimming left V 2 bases short and J 0 bases short, with 10 bases between. The CDR3 is 15 residues long. CDR3 in DNA: TGTGCCAGCAGTTTAAGGGGAACAATGAACACTGAAGCTTTCTTT. Amino acid sequence: CASSLRGTMNTEAFF.

The V gene is TRBV7-3, the J gene TRBJ2-6; 12 bases are a match to TRBD2. Germline V gene data show CDR1 as SGHTA and CDR2 as FQGTGA. The junction had 4 bases not matched to a gene; V was cut back by 5 bases and J by 2 bases. The CDR3 contains 17 residues. The CDR3 DNA sequence: TGTGCCAGCAGCCCGACTAGCGGGGGAACTGGGGCCAACGTCCTGACTTTC. Translated, it gives CASSPTSGGTGANVLTF.

The rearrangement joins TRBV7-6 to TRBJ2-2; 10 bases line up with TRBD1. With V trimmed by 6 bases and J by 5 bases, 9 bases remained unmatched. This CDR3 comprises 16 residues. Germline lookup yields CDR1 SGHVS and CDR2 FNYEAQ. CDR3 region: CASRSPGQGITGELFF. CDR3 nucleotides: TGTGCCAGCAGATCACCGGGACAGGGGATTACCGGGGAGCTGTTTTTT.

The chain uses TRBV4-3 and TRBJ2-2, with a weak D call TRBD1 (6 bases). Between the trimmed V and J ends, which lost 0 bases and 0 bases, there was a span of 8 bases. The CDR3 is made up of 16 amino acids. Germline loops: CDR1 LGHNA, CDR2 YSLEER. CDR3 nucleotide sequence: TGCGCCAGCAGCCAAGATCAGGGGACGAACACCGGGGAGCTGTTTTTT. Encoded protein: CASSQDQGTNTGELFF.

The chain carries TRBV7-9 and TRBJ1-3; 7 bases match TRBD1. The J segment lost 4 bases and the V segment lost 5 bases, leaving 5 bases of the junction unmatched. This CDR3 contains 14 residues. Germline V gene data show CDR1 as SEHNR and CDR2 as FQNEAQ (reference sequence). CDR3 bases: TGTGCCAGCAGCCCACGGGGACAGGGAAACACCATATATTTT. It translates to CASSPRGQGNTIYF.

The chain employs TRBV6-1 and TRBJ1-1; D is uncertain. This CDR3 spans 13 amino acids. Germline values: CDR1 MNHNS, CDR2 SASEGT. With 1 base removed from V and 11 bases from J, the gap between germline ends came to 14 bases. The chain's CDR3 is CASSEVGWTGAFF. The CDR3 DNA reads TGTGCCAGCAGTGAAGTAGGTTGGACGGGCGCTTTCTTT.

In its sample, this clonotype was seen a few times. V usage is TRBV7-8 and J usage is TRBJ2-1; a possible D gene is TRBD2 (5 bases). Trimming removed 2 bases at V and 0 bases at J, with 11 bases between. CDR3 length equals 16 residues. Looked up from germline, CDR1 is SGHVS and CDR2 is FQNEAQ. The CDR3 DNA sequence: TGTGCCAGCAGCTTATGGGATGGGAGCTCCTACAATGAGCAGTTCTTC. Translating gives CASSLWDGSSYNEQFF. Full variable domain (missing parts from reference TRBV7-8 and TRBJ2-1): GAGVSQSPRYKVAKRGQDVALRCDPISGHVSLFWYQQALGQGPEFLTYFQNEAQLDKSGLPSDRFFAERPEGSVSTLKIQRTQQEDSAVYLCASSLWDGSSYNEQFFGPGTRLTVL.